The 29 T cell receptor beta chains below all came from one sample that was sequenced in a study of radiotherapy plus CTLA-4 blockade in lung cancer. Produced via immunoSEQ multiplex PCR; TCRdb's table is partial and in-frame only. The sample shows roughly 130,000 clones, 75% to 90% of them seen only once. This specimen consisted of peripheral blood, obtained from a patient treated with radiotherapy plus ipilimumab. The receptor set was obtained from a human donor with non-small cell lung cancer that progressed on radiotherapy plus ipilimumab.

J is TRBJ2-5 and V is TRBV7-9, with a weak D call TRBD2 (6 bases). With 7 bases removed from V and 5 bases from J, the gap between germline ends came to 14 bases. In germline, CDR1 is SEHNR, CDR2 FQNEAQ (reference sequence). This CDR3 region has 13 residues. The CDR3 sequence: CASTDRGWETQYF. In nucleotides, the CDR3 is TGTGCCAGCACCGACCGGGGGTGGGAGACCCAGTACTTC.

The rearrangement links TRBV5-1 to TRBJ2-3; 7 bases align to TRBD1. From germline, CDR1 is SGHRS and CDR2 YFSETQ. V lost 6 bases and J lost 4; bases outside the gene matches: 8. CDR3 length: 14 amino acids. This chain's CDR3 is CASNQGVQADTQYF. CDR3 DNA: TGCGCCAGCAACCAGGGGGTCCAGGCAGATACGCAGTATTTT.

This clone was detected once. The chain recombines TRBV6-5 with TRBJ1-3, with 7 bases lining up with TRBD1. Germline V gives CDR1 MNHEY, CDR2 SVGAGI. The junction had 2 bases not matched to a gene; V was cut back by 9 bases and J by 3 bases. CDR3 length: 12 amino acids. This chain's CDR3 is CASTGVGNTIYF. CDR3 in DNA: TGTGCCAGTACAGGGGTTGGAAACACCATATATTTT.

Comments on this clone: This CDR3 is also generated by other DNA sequences in the sample. The V gene is TRBV7-2, the J gene TRBJ2-5; TRBD2 agrees at 7 bases. Germline values: CDR1 SGHTA, CDR2 FQGNSA. V shed 5 bases and J 7 bases; nucleotides not matched to a gene: 1. The CDR3 extends over 11 amino acids. For the CDR3, the DNA is TGTGCCAGCAGCGCTAGCGGGACCCAGTACTTC. It codes for CASSASGTQYF.

The chain recombines TRBV4-2 with TRBJ2-1; 9 bases are a match to TRBD2. V was pared by 4 bases and J by 8 bases, with 15 bases of the junction left unmatched. From germline, CDR1 is LGHNA and CDR2 YNFKEQ. The CDR3 length is 17 residues. The CDR3 spells CASSPLGDSGSMDEQFF. In DNA form, the CDR3 reads TGTGCCAGCAGCCCGCTTGGAGATAGCGGGAGTATGGATGAGCAGTTCTTC.

This clone has a single count. CDR3 DNA: TGTGCCAGCACCGCGGACAGTGAAAAACTGTTTTTT. It codes for CASTADSEKLFF. The chain links TRBV2 to TRBJ1-4, with D maybe TRBD1 (6 bases). Germline V gives CDR1 SNHLY, CDR2 FYNNEI. V shed 7 bases and J shed 7 bases, with 10 bases lying between them. The CDR3 sequence is 12 residues long. Supplemented by reference TRBV2 and TRBJ1-4, the full variable domain reads EPEVTQTPSHQVTQMGQEVILRCVPISNHLYFYWYRQILGQKVEFLVSFYNNEISEKSEIFDDQFSVERPDGSNFTLKIRSTKLEDSAMYFCASTADSEKLFFGSGTQLSVL.

This chain uses TRBV9 with TRBJ2-5; D not certain. The length of the CDR3 is 12 residues. Looked up from germline, CDR1 is SGDLS and CDR2 is YYNGEE. V was trimmed by 3 bases and J by 3 bases, leaving 6 bases between them. The CDR3 reads CASSALEETQYF. CDR3 DNA sequence: TGTGCCAGCAGCGCCCTCGAAGAGACCCAGTACTTC.

The genes are TRBV27 and TRBJ2-1; weak D call: TRBD1 (6 bases). CDR3 length: 14 amino acids. The V end lost 7 bases, the J end lost 4 bases, and 14 bases lay between the germline ends. CDR1 is MNHEY and CDR2 is SMNVEV in the germline V gene (reference sequence). The DNA of the CDR3 is TGTGCCAGCAACCCCAGGGGCCCTTACAATGAGCAGTTCTTC. Translated: CASNPRGPYNEQFF.

This chain links TRBV10-2 with TRBJ2-1; D remains unclear. The CDR3 consists of 15 residues. The germline V gene has CDR1 WSHSY and CDR2 SAAADI. With 7 bases removed from V and 7 bases from J, the gap between germline ends came to 20 bases. The DNA for the CDR3 is TGCGCCAGCACCCAGCAGGCGCCCCCATTAAATGAGCAGTTCTTC. This codes for CASTQQAPPLNEQFF.

This sequence joins TRBV18 and TRBJ2-1, with 7 bases matching TRBD2. Trimming removed 2 bases from V and 4 bases from J; junction bases left unmatched: 8. The length of the CDR3 is 16 residues. CDR1 is KGHSH, CDR2 LQKENI, per germline. The CDR3 loop reads CASSPNPSGSYNEQFF. The CDR3 nucleotides read TGTGCCAGCTCACCAAATCCTAGCGGCTCTTACAATGAGCAGTTCTTC. The whole variable domain, filled in from reference TRBV18 and TRBJ2-1, reads NAGVMQNPRHLVRRRGQEARLRCSPMKGHSHVYWYRQLPEEGLKFMVYLQKENIIDESGMPKERFSAEFPKEGPSILRIQQVVRGDSAAYFCASSPNPSGSYNEQFFGPGTRLTVL.

V is TRBV27 and J is TRBJ2-1, with 15 bases that match TRBD2. Per germline, CDR1 MNHEY and CDR2 SMNVEV (reference sequence). The ends lost 6 bases at V and 6 bases at J; junction bases unmatched: 3. The CDR3 runs 15 residues. As DNA, the CDR3 is TGTGCCAGCAGCCCGGGACTAGCGGGAGGCAATGAGCAGTTCTTC. Translation gives CASSPGLAGGNEQFF.

The chain links TRBV10-1 to TRBJ2-1, with 7 bases that match TRBD2. In germline, CDR1 is WNHNN, CDR2 SYGVQD (reference sequence). The CDR3 spans 14 residues. V lost 4 bases to trimming and J lost 10 bases; unmatched junction nucleotides: 10. CDR3 loop: CASSGAGAVVEQFF. CDR3 in DNA: TGCGCCAGCAGTGGGGCGGGAGCTGTGGTGGAGCAGTTCTTC.

The chain uses TRBV10-3 and TRBJ1-5; perhaps TRBD1 as D (6 bases). Between the trimmed V and J ends, which lost 0 bases and 7 bases, there was a span of 13 bases. Germline CDR1 and CDR2: ENHRY and SYGVKD. The CDR3 totals 15 residues. The CDR3 coding sequence is TGTGCCATCAGTGAGTCTATGGGGGGCGGGCAGCCCCAGCATTTT. This encodes CAISESMGGGQPQHF.

This rearrangement joins TRBV6-1 to TRBJ1-3; D not resolved. V was cut by 8 bases and J by 0 bases, with 14 bases left in between. This CDR3 is 15 amino acids long. Germline-derived CDR1 and CDR2 are MNHNS and SASEGT. CDR3 protein: CASWATEYSGNTIYF. As DNA, the CDR3 is TGTGCCAGCTGGGCGACCGAGTACTCTGGAAACACCATATATTTT.

Only one count was recorded for this clone. The chain carries TRBV5-1 and TRBJ1-4; tentatively, D is TRBD1 (6 bases). CDR1 and CDR2 (germline): SGHRS, YFSETQ. This CDR3 comprises 16 residues. V lost 1 base, J lost 0 bases, and 10 bases lay in between. The DNA for the CDR3 is TGCGCCAGCAGCTTGACAGGGCCTGCAACTAATGAAAAACTGTTTTTT. Protein product: CASSLTGPATNEKLFF.

The chain recombines TRBV6-6 with TRBJ1-1; tentatively, D is TRBD1 (5 bases). CDR1 is MNHNY and CDR2 is SVGAGI in the germline V gene (reference sequence). CDR3 length: 15 amino acids. With 4 bases removed from V and 1 base from J, the gap between germline ends came to 13 bases. CDR3 residues: CASSSRGAGNTEAFF. For the CDR3, the DNA is TGTGCCAGCAGTTCCCGGGGCGCCGGGAACACTGAAGCTTTCTTT.

This chain uses TRBV6-1 with TRBJ2-7; D is undetermined. The CDR3 contains 16 residues. Germline lookup yields CDR1 MNHNS and CDR2 SASEGT. Trimming took off 4 bases at V and 5 bases at J, with 21 bases between the two ends. Written as DNA, the CDR3 is TGTGCCAGCAGTGTGGGCGGTTCCTTAGGGCGCAACGAGCAGTACTTC. It translates to CASSVGGSLGRNEQYF.

This clone has just a few counts. The rearrangement joins TRBV18 to TRBJ2-2; D is perhaps TRBD1 or TRBD2 (5 bases each). This CDR3 comprises 13 residues. The V gene's germline CDR1 is KGHSH and CDR2 LQKENI. Trimming shortened V by 4 bases and J by 6 bases, and 9 bases separated the two germline ends. CDR3 protein: CASSLGTAGELFF. In nucleotides, the CDR3 is TGTGCCAGCTCACTAGGGACGGCCGGGGAGCTGTTTTTT.

The chain has TRBV19 and TRBJ2-1; 11 nucleotides match TRBD1. Germline V gives CDR1 LNHDA, CDR2 SQIVND (reference sequence). The CDR3 length is 16 residues. V lost 5 bases and J lost 6; bases outside the gene matches: 9. The CDR3 region is CASSSHRTGGRNEQFF. The CDR3 nucleotides are TGTGCCAGTAGTTCCCACAGGACAGGGGGCCGCAATGAGCAGTTCTTC.

J is TRBJ2-3 and V is TRBV25-1; TRBD1 matches at 9 bases. The junction had 7 bases not matched to a gene; V was cut back by 8 bases and J by 4 bases. The CDR3 has 14 residues. The V gene's germline CDR1 is MGHDK and CDR2 SYGVNS. The CDR3, as DNA: TGTGCCAGCGCCATTGGACAGGGGCCAGATACGCAGTATTTT. It yields the protein CASAIGQGPDTQYF.

Here the CDR3 DNA reads TGTGCCAGCAGCCCAAGGGACTCAGTTGACAATGAGCAGTTCTTC. Its translation is CASSPRDSVDNEQFF. The chain combines TRBV7-8 with TRBJ2-1, with D perhaps matching TRBD2 (6 bases). CDR3 length equals 15 residues. CDR1 and CDR2 (germline): SGHVS, FQNEAQ. V was trimmed by 5 bases and J by 5 bases, leaving 16 bases between them.

The chain employs TRBV5-8 and TRBJ2-1, with a tentative D call TRBD2 (7 bases). The V end was cut by 4 bases, the J end by 8 bases, with 19 bases between. The CDR3 runs 15 residues. Per germline, CDR1 SGHTS and CDR2 YDEGEE. The CDR3 DNA follows: TGTGCCAGCAGCAGGCGGCTCACGGGGGGCGATGAGCAGTTCTTC. As protein: CASSRRLTGGDEQFF.

The chain is built from TRBV2 and TRBJ1-5; D might be TRBD1 (5 bases). The CDR3 spans 13 residues. V was cut by 4 bases and J by 4 bases, with 8 bases left in between. Germline CDR1 SNHLY, CDR2 FYNNEI. The CDR3 reads CASSGKGNQPQHF. CDR3 DNA: TGTGCCAGCAGTGGGAAGGGGAATCAGCCCCAGCATTTT.

The chain links TRBV9 to TRBJ2-1, with D perhaps assigned TRBD1 or TRBD2 (5 bases each). Looked up from germline, CDR1 is SGDLS and CDR2 is YYNGEE. CDR3 length equals 15 residues. V was pared by 3 bases and J by 10 bases, with 20 bases between. Here the CDR3 reads CASSGTSLGAEEQFF. CDR3 bases: TGTGCCAGCAGCGGCACTAGTCTTGGGGCGGAGGAGCAGTTCTTC.

This sequence joins TRBV5-1 and TRBJ1-3, with 9 bases aligning to TRBD1. From germline, CDR1 is SGHRS and CDR2 YFSETQ. The CDR3 runs 17 residues. J was trimmed by 0 bases and V by 1 base; bases with no gene match: 5. CDR3 sequence (DNA): TGCGCCAGCAGCTTGACAGGGGGCCCGTCCTCTGGAAACACCATATATTTT. This codes for CASSLTGGPSSGNTIYF.

In DNA form, the CDR3 reads TGTGCCAGCAGTACCGCCGGGGGGACTGAAGCTTTCTTT. It translates to CASSTAGGTEAFF. V is TRBV27 and J is TRBJ1-1, with D possibly matching TRBD1 (5 bases). V lost 5 bases and J lost 5, with 12 bases in between. CDR1 and CDR2 from the germline V gene are MNHEY and SMNVEV (reference sequence). CDR3 length: 13 amino acids.

The rearrangement links TRBV6-5 to TRBJ2-7; D might be TRBD1 (5 bases). The ends were cut back, 6 bases at V and 2 bases at J, with 17 bases in the middle. This CDR3 comprises 15 residues. Germline assignment: CDR1 MNHEY and CDR2 SVGAGI. CDR3 in amino acids: CASSQGSVSPYEQYF. CDR3 DNA: TGTGCCAGCAGCCAGGGATCAGTCAGCCCCTACGAGCAGTACTTC.

This chain links TRBV5-6 with TRBJ1-5; D remains unclear. The CDR3 is 15 amino acids. V lost 0 bases to trimming and J lost 3 bases, with 10 bases between them. Germline V gene lookup returns CDR1 SGHDT and CDR2 YYEEEE. The CDR3 is CASSLDGRINQPQHF. The CDR3 nucleotides are TGTGCCAGCAGCTTGGACGGACGGATCAATCAGCCCCAGCATTTT.

The chain is built from TRBV2 and TRBJ2-7; D remains ambiguous. Trimming cost V 6 bases and J 2 bases, with 17 bases left between them. This CDR3 is built from 15 residues. Germline V CDR1 and CDR2: SNHLY, FYNNEI. Here the CDR3 DNA reads TGTGCCAGCAGAACCAACGGGCCGGGCCCCTACGAGCAGTACTTC. Translation: CASRTNGPGPYEQYF. The whole variable domain, remainder taken from reference TRBV2 and TRBJ2-7, is EPEVTQTPSHQVTQMGQEVILRCVPISNHLYFYWYRQILGQKVEFLVSFYNNEISEKSEIFDDQFSVERPDGSNFTLKIRSTKLEDSAMYFCASRTNGPGPYEQYFGPGTRLTVT.